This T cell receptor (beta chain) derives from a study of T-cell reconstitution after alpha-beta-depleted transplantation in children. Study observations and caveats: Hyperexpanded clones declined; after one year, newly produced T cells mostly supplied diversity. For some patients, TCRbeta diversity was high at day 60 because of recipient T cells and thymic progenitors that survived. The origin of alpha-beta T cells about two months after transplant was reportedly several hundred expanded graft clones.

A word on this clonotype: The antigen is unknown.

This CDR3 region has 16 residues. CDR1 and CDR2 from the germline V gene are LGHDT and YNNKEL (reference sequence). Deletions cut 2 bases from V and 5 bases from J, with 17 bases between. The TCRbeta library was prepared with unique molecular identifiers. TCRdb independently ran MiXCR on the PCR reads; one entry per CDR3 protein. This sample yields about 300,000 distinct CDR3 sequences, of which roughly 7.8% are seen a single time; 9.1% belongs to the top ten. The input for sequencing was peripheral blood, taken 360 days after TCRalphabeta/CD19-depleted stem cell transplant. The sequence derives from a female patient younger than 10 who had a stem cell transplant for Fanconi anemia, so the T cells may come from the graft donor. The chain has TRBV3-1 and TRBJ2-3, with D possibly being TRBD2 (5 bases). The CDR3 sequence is CASSQLEGYGKDTQYF. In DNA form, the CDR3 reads TGTGCCAGCAGCCAATTAGAGGGCTATGGAAAAGATACGCAGTATTTT.